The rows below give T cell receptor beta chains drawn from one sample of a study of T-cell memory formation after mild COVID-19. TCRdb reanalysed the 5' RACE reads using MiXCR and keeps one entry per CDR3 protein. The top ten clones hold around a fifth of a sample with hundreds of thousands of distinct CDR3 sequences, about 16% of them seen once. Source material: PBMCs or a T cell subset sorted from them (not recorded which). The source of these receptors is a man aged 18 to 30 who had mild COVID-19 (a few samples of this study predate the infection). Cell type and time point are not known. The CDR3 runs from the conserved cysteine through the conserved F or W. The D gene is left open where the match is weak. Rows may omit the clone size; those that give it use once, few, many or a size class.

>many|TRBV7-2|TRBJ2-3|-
CASSQRQGGDTQYF
TGTGCCAGCAGCCAAAGACAGGGAGGGGATACGCAGTATTTT
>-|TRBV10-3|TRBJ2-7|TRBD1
CASSTGGRYEQYF
TGTGCCTCATCGACAGGGGGGAGGTACGAGCAGTACTTC
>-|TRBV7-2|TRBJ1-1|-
CASSPLGTYTEAFF
TGTGCCAGCAGCCCTCTGGGTACGTACACTGAAGCTTTCTTT
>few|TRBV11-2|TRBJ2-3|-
CASTFQGEDTQYF
TGTGCCAGCACCTTCCAAGGGGAGGATACGCAGTATTTT
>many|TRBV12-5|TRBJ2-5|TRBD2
CASGWAPSGGHQETQYF
TGTGCTAGTGGTTGGGCCCCTAGCGGGGGCCACCAAGAGACCCAGTACTTC
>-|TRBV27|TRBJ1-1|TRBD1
CASSLSRTGNTEAFF
TGTGCCAGCAGTTTATCAAGGACAGGGAACACTGAAGCTTTCTTT
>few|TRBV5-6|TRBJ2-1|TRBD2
CASSWGAGPRGEQFF
TGTGCCAGCAGCTGGGGAGCGGGGCCCCGCGGTGAGCAGTTCTTC
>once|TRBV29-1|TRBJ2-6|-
CSVDSGLHGANVLTF
TGCAGCGTTGATTCCGGGTTGCATGGGGCCAACGTCCTGACTTTC
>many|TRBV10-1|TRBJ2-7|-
CASSPRGPPYEQYF
TGCGCCAGCAGCCCGAGAGGCCCCCCCTACGAGCAGTACTTC
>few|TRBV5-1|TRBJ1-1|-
CASSITEYNTEAFF
TGCGCCAGCAGCATCACAGAGTATAACACTGAAGCTTTCTTT